Listed below are T cell receptor beta chains from one sample, sequenced in a study of OX40 agonist ivuxolimab in advanced cancers. Here immunoSEQ multiplex PCR was the method, and the copy in TCRdb shows in-frame clones only, minus some. The sample shows 100,000 to 150,000 clones, under 95% of them seen only once. This material consisted of CD4+ or CD8+ T cells sorted from blood, taken in a trial of the OX40 agonist ivuxolimab. The receptors shown here come from an adult with an advanced solid tumor such as melanoma, head and neck, liver or kidney cancer. CDR3s include the opening cysteine and the closing phenylalanine or tryptophan. A D gene is named only where the DNA matches it firmly. Size values are once, few and many counts, or a class for expanded clones, and some rows have none.

j_gene	v_gene	d_gene	abundance	CDR3aa	CDR3nt
TRBJ1-6	TRBV6-5	-	-	CASSEGQYSPLHF	TGTGCCAGCAGTGAAGGACAGTATTCACCCCTCCACTTT
TRBJ2-1	TRBV7-3	TRBD1	-	CASSSRGQGRNNEQFF	TGTGCCAGCAGCTCCCGGGGACAGGGGAGGAACAATGAGCAGTTCTTC
TRBJ2-3	TRBV7-2	-	-	CASSFPSRDTQYF	TGTGCCAGCAGTTTTCCGTCGAGAGATACGCAGTATTTT
TRBJ2-4	TRBV2	TRBD1	-	CASSGTGGLNIQYF	TGTGCCAGCAGTGGGACAGGGGGGTTAAACATTCAGTACTTC
TRBJ2-2	TRBV19	-	-	CASSISLGVRTGELFF	TGTGCCAGTAGTATAAGTCTCGGTGTGCGCACCGGGGAGCTGTTTTTT
TRBJ2-2	TRBV2	TRBD2	-	CASSVLAGGFTGELFF	TGTGCCAGCAGTGTATTAGCGGGAGGCTTCACCGGGGAGCTGTTTTTT
TRBJ2-2	TRBV7-2	-	-	CASSLEGGTGELFF	TGTGCCAGCAGCTTAGAGGGCGGGACCGGGGAGCTGTTTTTT
TRBJ2-7	TRBV19	-	-	CASSIGGYGTYEQYF	TGTGCCAGTAGTATAGGAGGGTACGGCACCTACGAGCAGTACTTC
TRBJ2-7	TRBV7-2	TRBD1	-	CASSLGTGWEQYF	TGTGCCAGCAGCCTAGGGACAGGTTGGGAGCAGTACTTC
TRBJ2-1	TRBV7-9	-	-	CASSLETGVNEQFF	TGTGCCAGCAGCTTAGAAACGGGGGTCAATGAGCAGTTCTTC
TRBJ1-1	TRBV7-9	TRBD1	once	CASRGQGDTEAFF	TGTGCCAGCAGGGGACAGGGGGACACTGAAGCTTTCTTT
TRBJ2-7	TRBV19	-	-	CASSIGGANTYEQYF	TGTGCCAGTAGTATAGGGGGGGCAAACACCTACGAGCAGTACTTC
TRBJ1-1	TRBV21-1	-	-	CASSKDGVNTEAFF	TGTGCCAGCAGCAAAGACGGGGTAAACACTGAAGCTTTCTTT
TRBJ2-2	TRBV7-9	-	few	CASSFLGQNTGELFF	TGTGCCAGCAGCTTCCTAGGACAGAACACCGGGGAGCTGTTTTTT
TRBJ2-1	TRBV5-4	-	-	CASSFSGSAEQFF	TGTGCCAGCAGCTTTTCGGGGTCGGCTGAGCAGTTCTTC
TRBJ2-1	TRBV2	TRBD2	-	CASSESSGGMVF	TGTGCCAGCAGTGAATCTAGCGGAGGGATGGTCTTC
TRBJ1-5	TRBV6-6	-	-	CASGRTEHNQPQHF	TGTGCCAGCGGCAGGACAGAGCACAATCAGCCCCAGCATTTT
TRBJ2-1	TRBV25-1	TRBD2	-	CASSEPSGRAGSNEQFF	TGTGCCAGCAGTGAACCTAGCGGGAGGGCCGGGTCCAATGAGCAGTTCTTC
TRBJ2-7	TRBV7-2	-	-	CASSLRRAANEQYF	TGTGCCAGCAGCTTACGGAGGGCAGCCAACGAGCAGTACTTC
TRBJ1-1	TRBV19	-	-	CASRGRGQDTEAFF	TGTGCCAGTAGGGGAAGGGGCCAGGACACTGAAGCTTTCTTT
TRBJ2-1	TRBV5-6	TRBD2	once	CASSRSGTGRNEQFF	TGTGCCAGCAGCCGGAGCGGGACCGGGAGGAATGAGCAGTTCTTC
TRBJ2-5	TRBV9	TRBD1	-	CASSVGYGTGDQETQYF	TGTGCCAGCAGCGTAGGCTATGGGACAGGGGATCAGGAGACCCAGTACTTC
TRBJ2-7	TRBV5-1	-	-	CASSLYGVSSYEQYF	TGCGCCAGCAGCTTGTACGGGGTAAGCTCCTACGAGCAGTACTTC
TRBJ1-1	TRBV27	-	-	CASSLEPVTEAFF	TGTGCCAGCAGTTTAGAACCTGTGACTGAAGCTTTCTTT